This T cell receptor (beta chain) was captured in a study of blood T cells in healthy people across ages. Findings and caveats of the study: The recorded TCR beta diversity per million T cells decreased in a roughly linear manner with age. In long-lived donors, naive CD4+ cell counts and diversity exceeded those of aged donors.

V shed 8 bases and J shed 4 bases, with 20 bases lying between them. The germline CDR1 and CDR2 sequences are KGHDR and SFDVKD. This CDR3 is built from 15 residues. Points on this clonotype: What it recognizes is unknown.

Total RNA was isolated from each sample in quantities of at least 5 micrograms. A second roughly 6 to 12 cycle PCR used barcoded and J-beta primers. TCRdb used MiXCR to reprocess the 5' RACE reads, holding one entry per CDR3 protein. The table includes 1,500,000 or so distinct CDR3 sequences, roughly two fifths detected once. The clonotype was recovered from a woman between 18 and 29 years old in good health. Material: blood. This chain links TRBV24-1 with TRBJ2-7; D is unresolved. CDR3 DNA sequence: TGTGCCACCAACCGGACCGAGTCGGTGGAGTACGAGCAGTACTTC. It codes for CATNRTESVEYEQYF.